The clone carrying this TCR beta chain was counted at least ten times. The antigen remains undetermined. Template material for amplifying TCR beta CDR3 regions consisted of RNA transcripts. The HTBI primer set was used in a first-round RT-PCR of the TCR CDR3. TCRdb fed the multiplex PCR reads into MiXCR, producing one record per CDR3 protein. The sample yields 600,000 to 850,000 distinct CDR3 sequences, about 19% seen once. V was cut by 1 base and J by 0 bases, with 7 bases left in between. This CDR3 region has 14 residues. Germline CDR1 SGHAT, CDR2 FQNNGV. This entry comes from a study of T cells in Graves' hyperthyroidism and ophthalmopathy. On the study more broadly: Sampling of peripheral blood happened at initial diagnosis, prior to any treatment. Overall study results and limits: Most thyroid clonotypes expanded above 0.001 were also detected in blood.

Clinicians diagnosed patients from clinical symptoms, serum thyroxine and TRAb, thyroid ultrasound and orbital computed tomography. Ahead of any ophthalmopathy symptoms, the blood sample was obtained at the first diagnosis of hyperthyroidism. The TCR originated in a woman in her forties or fifties with Graves' hyperthyroidism that later progressed to Graves' ophthalmopathy. Sample: blood. The chain recombines TRBV11-2 with TRBJ2-7, with unresolved D. CDR3 sequence (DNA): TGTGCCAGCAGCTTAGCGGTCAGCTCCTACGAGCAGTACTTC. Translated: CASSLAVSSYEQYF. The whole variable domain, filled in from reference TRBV11-2 and TRBJ2-7, reads EAGVAQSPRYKIIEKRQSVAFWCNPISGHATLYWYQQILGQGPKLLIQFQNNGVVDDSQLPKDRFSAERLKGVDSTLKIQPAKLEDSAVYLCASSLAVSSYEQYFGPGTRLTVT.